This T cell receptor beta chain originates from a study of T cell responses to AZD1222 COVID-19 vaccine. Note on this clone: Its cognate antigen is unknown.

General observations from the study: Following two doses of AZD1222, Spike-specific TCR breadth and depth rose. Donors were chiefly white British, with a greater number of females, and clonal diversity was perhaps underestimated.

The table came from immunoSEQ multiplex PCR; TCRdb's copy has only in-frame clones and leaves some out. The sample has around 99,000 clones, roughly 92% seen once. Second-dose groups at about 4 or about 12 weeks were pooled. CDR3 length: 17 amino acids. Looked up from germline, CDR1 is MNHEY and CDR2 is SMNVEV (reference sequence). J gave up 4 bases and V 7 bases, and 15 bases lay outside the gene matches. The chain combines TRBV27 with TRBJ2-5; TRBD2 matches 10 bases. The clonotype originates from an adult who received the AZD1222 COVID-19 vaccine. Sequencing used peripheral blood, obtained 28 days after the second AZD1222 dose. The CDR3 loop is CASTATLAGVQLETQYF. The CDR3 DNA sequence: TGTGCCAGCACCGCCACCCTAGCGGGAGTGCAGCTAGAGACCCAGTACTTC.